This entry describes one T cell receptor beta chain. The CDR3 sequence is 12 residues long. Germline V gene data show CDR1 as MNHEY and CDR2 as SMNVEV (reference sequence). Losses at the gene ends were 10 bases for V and 8 bases for J; bases not matched to a gene: 4. This entry belongs to a study of T cells in Graves' hyperthyroidism and ophthalmopathy. The source material, RNA transcripts, was used to amplify TCR beta CDR3 regions. Using the HTBI primer set, a first-round RT-PCR was run on the TCR CDR3. TCRdb redid the calling of the multiplex PCR reads with MiXCR, one entry per CDR3 protein. The table has more than 550,000 distinct CDR3 sequences, roughly a sixth seen once.

The sequenced sample was blood. The origin of this receptor is a woman between 50 and 59 years old with Graves' hyperthyroidism that later progressed to Graves' ophthalmopathy. This chain connects TRBV27 to TRBJ1-4; 10 bases line up with TRBD1. For the CDR3, the DNA is TGTGCCACCAGGACAGGGGGAGAAAAACTGTTTTTT. Encoded protein: CATRTGGEKLFF. The variable domain in full, completed from reference TRBV27 and TRBJ1-4, reads EAQVTQNPRYLITVTGKKLTVTCSQNMNHEYMSWYRQDPGLGLRQIYYSMNVEVTDKGDVPEGYKVSRKEKRNFPLILESPSPNQTSLYFCATRTGGEKLFFGSGTQLSVL.